This T cell receptor beta chain was documented in a study of T cells in Graves' hyperthyroidism and ophthalmopathy. Study-wide points: Blood shared most expanded thyroid clonotypes above 0.001.

The CDR3 spans 15 residues. V lost 5 bases and J lost 1, with 15 bases in between. Germline CDR1 is SGHRS and CDR2 is YFSETQ. The table lists this clonotype with a count of one. Antigen specificity is unknown. The source material, RNA transcripts, was used to amplify TCR beta CDR3 regions. Researchers ran a first-round RT-PCR on the TCR CDR3 using the HTBI primer set. TCRdb re-called the multiplex PCR reads through MiXCR, storing one row per CDR3 protein. Of 610,000 or so distinct CDR3 sequences detected, 35% to 55% appear once; the ten largest clones hold approximately 7.5%. Participants, patients aged 18 to 65, had newly diagnosed hyperthyroidism with a duration under 2 months. Patients having uncontrolled infection, another autoimmune disease, pregnancy or lactation were not included. Thyroid ultrasound and orbital computed tomography, with clinical symptoms and serum thyroxine and TRAb, informed diagnoses.

The receptor's source is a woman aged 18 to 35 with Graves' hyperthyroidism. The source material was peripheral blood or thyroid tissue (not recorded which). The rearrangement uses TRBV5-1 and TRBJ1-1; D possibly corresponds to TRBD1 (5 bases). The CDR3: CASSFQPGANTEAFF. The CDR3 DNA sequence: TGCGCCAGCAGTTTCCAACCTGGGGCGAACACTGAAGCTTTCTTT.